Below, 21 T cell receptor beta chains from the same sample are listed, as sequenced in a study of monozygotic twins with cystic fibrosis. Repertoires were generated with immunoSEQ multiplex PCR, while TCRdb's copy carries only in-frame clones and drops some. In the table there are about 19,000 clones, around 97% of which are singletons. Sequenced material: blood. Every receptor here comes from a woman aged 25 to 39 with cystic fibrosis.

The chain couples TRBV27 to TRBJ2-5, with D possibly matching TRBD2 (6 bases). The V gene lost 3 bases and the J gene lost 5 bases, with 16 bases spanning the gap. The CDR3 has 15 residues. Germline CDR1 MNHEY, CDR2 SMNVEV (reference sequence). CDR3 in amino acids: CASSFGGTLRETQYF. The CDR3 nucleotides are TGTGCCAGCAGTTTCGGCGGGACTTTAAGGGAGACCCAGTACTTC.

The gene calls are TRBV27 and TRBJ1-1, with unresolved D. This CDR3 region has 13 residues. The germline V and J ends were trimmed by 3 bases and 6 bases, with 11 bases remaining between them. Per the germline V gene, CDR1 is MNHEY and CDR2 is SMNVEV (reference sequence). The CDR3 DNA sequence: TGTGCCAGCAGTTTCGGGTTACGTGCTGAAGCTTTCTTT. Translated: CASSFGLRAEAFF.

This chain connects TRBV6-4 to TRBJ2-3; 10 bases agree with TRBD1. CDR3 length: 15 residues. V lost 4 bases to trimming and J lost 1 base; unmatched junction nucleotides: 2. Germline V gene sequence: CDR1 MRHNA, CDR2 SNTAGT. The CDR3, as DNA: TGTGCCAGCAGTGCCGGGACAGGGGGCACAGATACGCAGTATTTT. It encodes CASSAGTGGTDTQYF.

The chain recombines TRBV4-3 with TRBJ1-2; possibly TRBD1 for D (6 bases). Germline values: CDR1 LGHNA, CDR2 YSLEER. The CDR3 extends over 15 amino acids. With 3 bases removed from V and 2 bases from J, the gap between germline ends came to 13 bases. CDR3 in DNA: TGCGCCAGCAGCCAGTCCATGACAGGAAACTATGGCTACACCTTC. Encoded protein: CASSQSMTGNYGYTF.

V is TRBV5-5 and J is TRBJ2-2; tentatively, D is TRBD1 or TRBD2 (6 bases each). The V end lost 2 bases, the J end lost 4 bases, and 9 bases lay between the germline ends. Germline V CDR1 and CDR2: SGHKS, YYEKEE (reference sequence). CDR3 size: 14 residues. CDR3 nucleotide sequence: TGTGCCAGCAGCTTAGGGGGGACCACCGGGGAGCTGTTTTTT. Translating gives CASSLGGTTGELFF.

The chain has TRBV21-1 and TRBJ1-3. TRBV21-1 is deemed a pseudogene. This CDR3 has 15 amino acids. For the CDR3, the DNA is TGTGCCAGCAGCAAAGAGTCCCCGGTTAGCAACACCATATATTTT. It translates to CASSKESPVSNTIYF.

V and J are TRBV28 and TRBJ2-6; D is perhaps TRBD2 (6 bases). Trimming stripped 3 bases from V and 0 bases from J, with 12 bases between. The CDR3 has 17 residues. Looked up from germline, CDR1 is MDHEN and CDR2 is SYDVKM. The CDR3 DNA reads as TGTGCCAGCAGTTTGGGGGGTCTCGGCTCTGGGGCCAACGTCCTGACTTTC. The encoded protein is CASSLGGLGSGANVLTF.

The CDR3 protein is CSVSTSNPYEQYF. CDR3 sequence (DNA): TGCAGCGTGTCGACATCCAATCCTTACGAGCAGTACTTC. This sequence joins TRBV29-1 and TRBJ2-7, with D unresolved. The CDR3 loop spans 13 amino acids. V was clipped by 6 bases and J by 4 bases, with 16 bases between them. Germline assignment: CDR1 SQVTM and CDR2 ANQGSEA.

The chain has TRBV14 and TRBJ2-7; no definite D call. This CDR3 region has 13 residues. The V end was cut by 1 base, the J end by 7 bases, with 11 bases between. Germline CDR1 is SGHDN and CDR2 is FVKESK. CDR3 sequence: CASSQVSAREQYF. For the CDR3, the DNA is TGTGCCAGCAGCCAAGTATCGGCGAGGGAGCAGTACTTC.

The chain has TRBV5-5 and TRBJ2-2; 8 positions agree with TRBD2. CDR3 length: 15 amino acids. CDR1 and CDR2 from the germline V gene are SGHKS and YYEKEE (reference sequence). V was clipped by 7 bases and J by 0 bases; unmatched bases: 5. CDR3: CASGGLAPNTGELFF. CDR3 bases: TGTGCCAGCGGAGGACTAGCCCCGAACACCGGGGAGCTGTTTTTT.

The chain joins TRBV4-2 to TRBJ1-1, with D possibly being TRBD1 (6 bases). V lost 1 base to trimming and J lost 4 bases, with 10 bases between them. CDR1 is LGHNA, CDR2 YNFKEQ, per germline. This CDR3 comprises 14 residues. The CDR3 DNA follows: TGTGCCAGCAGCCAAGGGACAGCCCTCACTGAAGCTTTCTTT. Translation: CASSQGTALTEAFF.

This chain uses TRBV9 with TRBJ2-3; D may be TRBD2 (7 bases). The germline V gene has CDR1 SGDLS and CDR2 YYNGEE. Trimming removed 3 bases at V and 4 bases at J, with 18 bases between. The CDR3 contains 16 residues. CDR3 nucleotides: TGTGCCAGCAGCGGCGGGGGCGCGGGGTTCCCAGATACGCAGTATTTT. Translation gives CASSGGGAGFPDTQYF.

The genes are TRBV19 and TRBJ1-1; D may be TRBD1 (5 bases). The ends were cut back, 1 base at V and 4 bases at J, with 7 bases in the middle. The CDR3 runs 13 residues. The germline CDR1 and CDR2 sequences are LNHDA and SQIVND (reference sequence). CDR3: CASSIGGTTEAFF. In DNA form, the CDR3 reads TGTGCCAGTAGTATAGGAGGGACCACTGAAGCTTTCTTT.

The rearrangement links TRBV6-6 to TRBJ2-7; the match to TRBD1 covers 8 bases. V lost 4 bases, J lost 3 bases, and 8 bases stayed unmatched. From germline, CDR1 is MNHNY and CDR2 SVGAGI (reference sequence). This CDR3 contains 15 residues. The CDR3 protein is CASSSQQGGFYEQYF. CDR3 nucleotides: TGTGCCAGCAGTTCCCAACAGGGGGGCTTCTACGAGCAGTACTTC.

This rearrangement joins TRBV11-2 to TRBJ1-1, with TRBD1 as a possible D gene (6 bases). V lost 5 bases and J lost 5, with 18 bases in between. Germline V gives CDR1 SGHAT, CDR2 FQNNGV. The CDR3 runs to 15 residues. CDR3 nucleotides: TGTGCCAGCAGCGTAGGGGAGGGGGAGAGGACTGAAGCTTTCTTT. It translates to CASSVGEGERTEAFF. The full variable domain, in which reference TRBV11-2 and TRBJ1-1 provide the parts outside the CDR3, is EAGVAQSPRYKIIEKRQSVAFWCNPISGHATLYWYQQILGQGPKLLIQFQNNGVVDDSQLPKDRFSAERLKGVDSTLKIQPAKLEDSAVYLCASSVGEGERTEAFFGQGTRLTVV.

The chain uses TRBV18 and TRBJ1-5; no firm D call. Per the germline V gene, CDR1 is KGHSH and CDR2 is LQKENI. Deletions cut 6 bases from V and 8 bases from J, with 26 bases between. This CDR3 spans 17 amino acids. DNA for the CDR3: TGTGCCAGCTCCCCCAACTGGATTTCTGGGGAAGAGAAGCCCCAGCATTTT. This sequence encodes CASSPNWISGEEKPQHF.

The CDR3 is CASSLMRPPQEDTQYF. CDR3 bases: TGTGCCAGCAGCTTGATGAGGCCCCCCCAGGAAGATACGCAGTATTTT. The chain links TRBV5-6 to TRBJ2-3; D not resolved. Trimming took 1 base from V and 5 from J, leaving 17 bases between them. The V gene's germline CDR1 is SGHDT and CDR2 YYEEEE. CDR3 length: 16 residues.

CDR3 bases: TGCGCCAGCAGCCTCAACCCGGGACAGGGGGCGGTCTATGGCTACACCTTC. Translated, it gives CASSLNPGQGAVYGYTF. The rearrangement links TRBV5-1 to TRBJ1-2; 12 nucleotides match TRBD1. The trim removed 4 bases at V and 4 bases at J, leaving 11 bases unmatched. CDR1 SGHRS and CDR2 YFSETQ come from the germline V gene. The CDR3 spans 17 residues.

The chain couples TRBV10-2 to TRBJ1-5, with D tentatively TRBD1 (6 bases). V lost 8 bases to trimming and J lost 0 bases, with 14 bases between them. Germline-derived CDR1 and CDR2 are WSHSY and SAAADI. The CDR3 runs to 15 residues. The CDR3, as DNA: TGCGCCAGCTGGGTGGGGGGGCGTAGCAATCAGCCCCAGCATTTT. This translates into CASWVGGRSNQPQHF.

V usage is TRBV6-6 and J usage is TRBJ2-7; TRBD2 aligns across 11 bases. J was trimmed by 4 bases and V by 0 bases; bases with no gene match: 5. The germline gives CDR1 MNHNY, CDR2 SVGAGI (reference sequence). The CDR3 is 16 residues long. CDR3 DNA: TGTGCCAGCAGTTACTCCGCTAGCGGGGGGTCTTACGAGCAGTACTTC. Translated: CASSYSASGGSYEQYF.

The chain employs TRBV27 and TRBJ2-3, with 8 positions matching TRBD2. Germline lookup yields CDR1 MNHEY and CDR2 SMNVEV (reference sequence). Trimming removed 6 bases from V and 4 bases from J; junction bases left unmatched: 9. The CDR3 spans 15 residues. The CDR3 coding sequence is TGTGCCAGCAGGCGCCCGGGACTAGGAGCAGATACGCAGTATTTT. It encodes CASRRPGLGADTQYF.